These 19 T cell receptor beta chains share one sample of origin, sequenced in a study of T-cell memory formation after mild COVID-19. TCRdb recomputed calls from the 5' RACE reads with MiXCR, one row per CDR3 protein. The data show around 390,000 distinct CDR3 sequences, with approximately 16% seen just once and roughly 21% held by the top ten. Material for sequencing was PBMCs or a T cell subset sorted from them (not recorded which). The receptors stem from a man aged 18-30 years who had mild COVID-19 (a few samples of this study predate the infection). Cell type and time point are not known.

The rearrangement uses TRBV20-1 and TRBJ1-3; no firm D call. This CDR3 is built from 11 residues. Trimming took 6 bases from V and 8 from J, leaving 11 bases between them. CDR1 is DFQATT, CDR2 SNEGSKA, per germline (reference sequence). The CDR3 sequence is CSAPAVDTIYF. For the CDR3, the DNA is TGCAGTGCCCCCGCTGTAGACACCATATATTTT.

The chain has TRBV6-2 or TRBV6-3 and TRBJ2-3; unclear D gene. The CDR3 extends over 15 amino acids. V gave up 6 bases and J gave up 0 bases, with 13 bases separating them. Germline V gives CDR1 MNHEY, CDR2 SVGEGT. CDR3 in amino acids: CASRPDPGSTDTQYF. DNA of the CDR3: TGTGCCAGCAGGCCGGACCCCGGCAGCACAGATACGCAGTATTTT.

This clonotype has just a few counts. The chain recombines TRBV7-2 with TRBJ2-3, with 7 bases lining up with TRBD2. The CDR3 extends over 12 amino acids. Germline V gives CDR1 SGHTA, CDR2 FQGNSA. After removal of 8 bases from V and 9 bases from J, the junction contained 8 bases not matched to a gene. DNA of the CDR3: TGTGCCAGCTGGGAGGGAGGAGTCACGCAGTATTTT. It codes for CASWEGGVTQYF.

This chain joins TRBV10-3 and TRBJ1-1, with 7 bases matching TRBD1. V shed 2 bases and J 3 bases; nucleotides not matched to a gene: 9. The CDR3 sequence is 16 residues long. Per the germline V gene, CDR1 is ENHRY and CDR2 is SYGVKD. CDR3 amino acids: CAISERVGGRDTEAFF. CDR3 coding DNA: TGTGCCATCAGTGAGCGGGTAGGGGGCAGGGACACTGAAGCTTTCTTT.

This chain joins TRBV4-1 and TRBJ2-5, with D hard to call. CDR1 MGHRA and CDR2 YSYEKL come from the germline V gene. CDR3 length: 13 amino acids. V was cut by 5 bases and J by 4 bases, with 11 bases left in between. The chain's CDR3 is CASSSVGRETQYF. The CDR3 DNA sequence: TGCGCCAGCAGCTCAGTAGGTCGAGAGACCCAGTACTTC.

This clonotype came up a few times. V is TRBV7-8 and J is TRBJ2-5; 7 nucleotides agree with TRBD2. CDR3 length equals 15 residues. CDR1 SGHVS and CDR2 FQNEAQ come from the germline V gene. V shed 1 base and J 2 bases; nucleotides not matched to a gene: 4. The CDR3 DNA follows: TGTGCCAGCAGCTTAGTTTGGGGGGGGCAAGAGACCCAGTACTTC. This sequence encodes CASSLVWGGQETQYF.

The chain has TRBV11-3 and TRBJ2-3; 9 bases map to TRBD2. Germline CDR1 reads SGHNT; CDR2 reads YENEEA. The V gene end was trimmed by 2 bases and the J gene end by 0 bases; junction bases not matched to a gene: 3. This CDR3 has 16 amino acids. CDR3 protein: CASSLQAGGSTDTQYF. The DNA of the CDR3 is TGTGCCAGCAGCTTACAAGCGGGGGGCAGCACAGATACGCAGTATTTT.

V usage is TRBV20-1 and J usage is TRBJ1-5; D not resolved. This CDR3 has 12 residues. Deletions cut 5 bases from V and 4 bases from J, with 9 bases between. Germline CDR1 and CDR2: DFQATT and SNEGSKA (reference sequence). Written as DNA, the CDR3 is TGCAGTGCTGGCGGAATTAATCAGCCCCAGCATTTT. It is translated as CSAGGINQPQHF.

CDR3 DNA: TGCAGTGCTAGAGATGTGAGGGAAATGAACACTGAAGCTTTCTTT. Amino acids: CSARDVREMNTEAFF. The chain employs TRBV20-1 and TRBJ1-1; D ambiguous. CDR1 and CDR2 from the germline V gene are DFQATT and SNEGSKA (reference sequence). This CDR3 is 15 amino acids long. V lost 0 bases and J lost 0, with 11 bases in between.

This chain joins TRBV18 and TRBJ1-5; D is undetermined. V lost 2 bases, J lost 6 bases, and 14 bases lay in between. Germline V lookup: CDR1 KGHSH, CDR2 LQKENI. CDR3 size: 15 residues. In DNA, the CDR3 is TGTGCCAGCTCACCAATGGAGACATTCGGTCAGCCCCAGCATTTT. Translating gives CASSPMETFGQPQHF.

The V gene is TRBV7-2, the J gene TRBJ1-4; D perhaps matches TRBD1 (6 bases). Between the trimmed V and J ends, which lost 1 base and 5 bases, there was a span of 14 bases. This CDR3 spans 16 amino acids. Germline lookup yields CDR1 SGHTA and CDR2 FQGNSA. CDR3 sequence: CASSLVRGAINEKLFF. DNA for the CDR3: TGTGCCAGCAGCTTAGTTCGGGGGGCGATAAATGAAAAACTGTTTTTT.

The V call is TRBV15, the J call TRBJ1-5, with 7 bases that match TRBD1. With 6 bases clipped from V and 1 base from J, the junction kept 3 bases outside the gene matches. Germline CDR1 LNHNV, CDR2 YYDKDF (reference sequence). The CDR3 has 14 residues. CDR3 residues: CATSLQGSNQPQHF. In nucleotides, the CDR3 is TGTGCCACCAGTTTACAGGGGAGCAATCAGCCCCAGCATTTT.

The table lists this clonotype with many counts. The rearrangement joins TRBV7-2 to TRBJ2-5; 7 bases fit TRBD1. Germline V gene lookup returns CDR1 SGHTA and CDR2 FQGNSA. CDR3 length: 14 amino acids. V lost 8 bases to trimming and J lost 5 bases; unmatched junction nucleotides: 11. CDR3 loop: CASGEGQLRETQYF. CDR3 DNA sequence: TGTGCCAGCGGAGAGGGACAGTTGAGGGAGACCCAGTACTTC.

V is TRBV12-3 or TRBV12-4 and J is TRBJ2-1; no reliable D call. This CDR3 contains 15 residues. Trimming shortened V by 3 bases and J by 0 bases, and 9 bases separated the two germline ends. The chain's CDR3 is CASSLSALSYNEQFF. The CDR3 DNA sequence: TGTGCCAGCAGTTTGAGTGCTCTCTCCTACAATGAGCAGTTCTTC.

This clonotype was counted a few times. The chain combines TRBV4-3 with TRBJ1-1; 9 nucleotides match TRBD1. V lost 3 bases, J lost 8 bases, and 10 bases stayed unmatched. The CDR3 is 15 amino acids. Per germline, CDR1 LGHNA and CDR2 YSLEER. CDR3 in amino acids: CASSQLAGTGWEAFF. The CDR3 DNA reads TGCGCCAGCAGCCAGCTTGCCGGGACAGGGTGGGAAGCTTTCTTT.

This chain joins TRBV4-1 and TRBJ2-3; 7 nucleotides line up with TRBD2. V lost 3 bases to trimming and J lost 6 bases; unmatched junction nucleotides: 15. This CDR3 is built from 17 residues. Germline V gene sequence: CDR1 MGHRA, CDR2 YSYEKL. The CDR3 here is CASSHPRQRGLGDTQYF. CDR3 DNA: TGCGCCAGCAGCCACCCGAGGCAGCGGGGCTTAGGGGATACGCAGTATTTT.

In this sample, this clonotype turned up a few times. The CDR3 is CASSHIGEEGQPQHF. CDR3 DNA sequence: TGCGCCAGCAGCCATATCGGGGAGGAGGGTCAGCCCCAGCATTTT. This chain uses TRBV4-1 with TRBJ1-5; D not resolved. The CDR3 loop spans 15 amino acids. Germline V lookup: CDR1 MGHRA, CDR2 YSYEKL. The germline V and J ends were trimmed by 3 bases and 6 bases, with 15 bases remaining between them.

This clonotype has at least ten counts. The CDR3 sequence is CASSYSGSGANVLTF. The CDR3 DNA sequence: TGTGCCAGCAGTTACTCCGGCTCTGGGGCCAACGTCCTGACTTTC. J is TRBJ2-6 and V is TRBV6-5; D not certain. CDR3 length: 15 amino acids. The germline V gene encodes CDR1 MNHEY and CDR2 SVGAGI. V gave up 0 bases and J gave up 0 bases, with 3 bases separating them.

In this sample, this clonotype turned up a few times. The gene calls are TRBV4-1 and TRBJ2-1, with D possibly matching TRBD2 (5 bases). Germline CDR1 is MGHRA and CDR2 is YSYEKL. The CDR3 length is 17 residues. V lost 0 bases and J 0 bases, leaving 12 bases between the germline ends. The CDR3 spells CASSQDDGVSSYNEQFF. The CDR3 coding sequence is TGCGCCAGCAGCCAAGATGACGGGGTGAGCTCCTACAATGAGCAGTTCTTC.